This is a list of T cell receptor beta chains from one sample in a study of blood T cell repertoires in COVID-19. The method was immunoSEQ multiplex PCR; TCRdb's version includes in-frame clones alone and lacks a portion of them. The sample shows around 140,000 clones, roughly 80% of them seen only once. Sequencing was done on a sample of PBMCs or T cells enriched from blood (not recorded which). The source of these receptors is a woman aged 45-59 years who had recovered from COVID-19. Each CDR3 is given with its conserved first and last residue. The D gene is left open where the match is weak. For some rows the clone size is stated as once, few or many, or as a class when expanded; others skip it.

d_gene: .
j_gene: TRBJ1-2
v_gene: TRBV5-4
abundance: .
CDR3aa: CASSLATPDSNYGYTF
CDR3nt: TGTGCCAGCAGCTTGGCCACTCCGGACAGTAACTATGGCTACACCTTC

d_gene: .
j_gene: TRBJ1-1
v_gene: TRBV7-9
abundance: .
CDR3aa: CASSTTRDMNTEAFF
CDR3nt: TGTGCCAGCAGCACAACCAGGGATATGAACACTGAAGCTTTCTTT

d_gene: TRBD2
j_gene: TRBJ2-3
v_gene: TRBV6-2/TRBV6-3
abundance: few
CDR3aa: CASSYSGGYTDTQYF
CDR3nt: TGTGCCAGCAGTTATAGCGGGGGGTACACAGATACGCAGTATTTT

d_gene: .
j_gene: TRBJ1-5
v_gene: TRBV6-5
abundance: .
CDR3aa: CASSYSNGDQPQHF
CDR3nt: TGTGCCAGCAGTTACTCGAATGGAGACCAGCCCCAGCATTTT

d_gene: TRBD1
j_gene: TRBJ1-1
v_gene: TRBV15
abundance: .
CDR3aa: CATSRARQGLTEAFF
CDR3nt: TGTGCCACCAGCAGAGCCAGACAGGGTCTCACTGAAGCTTTCTTT

d_gene: .
j_gene: TRBJ2-1
v_gene: TRBV7-8
abundance: .
CDR3aa: CASSLGIGSYNEQFF
CDR3nt: TGTGCCAGCAGCTTAGGAATTGGGAGTTACAATGAGCAGTTCTTC

d_gene: .
j_gene: TRBJ1-4
v_gene: TRBV7-9
abundance: .
CDR3aa: CASNRGATNEKLFF
CDR3nt: TGTGCCAGTAATCGGGGAGCAACTAATGAAAAACTGTTTTTT

d_gene: TRBD1
j_gene: TRBJ1-6
v_gene: TRBV28
abundance: .
CDR3aa: CVSQGANSPLHF
CDR3nt: TGTGTGTCCCAGGGGGCCAATTCACCCCTCCACTTT

d_gene: .
j_gene: TRBJ1-6
v_gene: TRBV25-1
abundance: .
CDR3aa: CASSTPYNSPLHF
CDR3nt: TGTGCCAGCAGTACACCCTATAATTCACCCCTCCACTTT

d_gene: .
j_gene: TRBJ1-2
v_gene: TRBV20-1
abundance: .
CDR3aa: CSARDRGYTF
CDR3nt: TGCAGTGCTAGAGATCGGGGCTACACCTTC

d_gene: .
j_gene: TRBJ2-1
v_gene: TRBV18
abundance: .
CDR3aa: CASPKQGRNEQFF
CDR3nt: TGTGCCAGCCCGAAACAGGGAAGGAATGAGCAGTTCTTC

d_gene: .
j_gene: TRBJ1-3
v_gene: TRBV2
abundance: .
CDR3aa: CASSEQVSGNTIYF
CDR3nt: TGTGCCAGCAGTGAACAGGTCTCTGGAAACACCATATATTTT

d_gene: .
j_gene: TRBJ1-5
v_gene: TRBV2
abundance: .
CDR3aa: CASSVMDISNQPQHF
CDR3nt: TGTGCCAGCAGTGTTATGGACATCTCCAATCAGCCCCAGCATTTT

d_gene: .
j_gene: TRBJ2-5
v_gene: TRBV2
abundance: .
CDR3aa: CASSFTSPETQYF
CDR3nt: TGTGCCAGCAGTTTTACGAGTCCGGAGACCCAGTACTTC

d_gene: TRBD2
j_gene: TRBJ2-7
v_gene: TRBV29-1
abundance: .
CDR3aa: CSVGTSGIFYEQYF
CDR3nt: TGCAGCGTCGGGACTAGCGGCATATTCTACGAGCAGTACTTC

d_gene: .
j_gene: TRBJ2-5
v_gene: TRBV5-1
abundance: .
CDR3aa: CASSSGGVSETQYF
CDR3nt: TGCGCCAGCAGTTCAGGAGGGGTCTCAGAGACCCAGTACTTC

d_gene: .
j_gene: TRBJ1-4
v_gene: TRBV5-4
abundance: few
CDR3aa: CASSSSYREKLFF
CDR3nt: TGTGCCAGCAGTTCGTCCTATCGGGAAAAACTGTTTTTT

d_gene: TRBD1
j_gene: TRBJ1-2
v_gene: TRBV29-1
abundance: once
CDR3aa: CSVAQGNYGYTF
CDR3nt: TGCAGCGTTGCACAGGGGAACTATGGCTACACCTTC

d_gene: .
j_gene: TRBJ1-2
v_gene: TRBV12-5
abundance: .
CDR3aa: CASGADRNYGYTF
CDR3nt: TGTGCTAGTGGTGCGGACAGAAACTATGGCTACACCTTC

d_gene: TRBD1
j_gene: TRBJ1-6
v_gene: TRBV19
abundance: .
CDR3aa: CASSKDRAYSPLHF
CDR3nt: TGTGCCAGTAGTAAAGACAGGGCGTATTCACCCCTCCACTTT

d_gene: .
j_gene: TRBJ1-5
v_gene: TRBV24-1
abundance: few
CDR3aa: CATQGYSDQPQHF
CDR3nt: TGTGCCACCCAGGGGTATAGTGATCAGCCCCAGCATTTT

d_gene: .
j_gene: TRBJ1-4
v_gene: TRBV7-2
abundance: .
CDR3aa: CASSLVWWQGNEKLFF
CDR3nt: TGTGCCAGCAGCTTAGTCTGGTGGCAGGGAAATGAAAAACTGTTTTTT

d_gene: TRBD1
j_gene: TRBJ1-3
v_gene: TRBV9
abundance: .
CDR3aa: CASSASIGTATLSGNTIYF
CDR3nt: TGTGCCAGCAGCGCCTCCATCGGGACAGCAACCCTCTCTGGAAACACCATATATTTT

d_gene: TRBD1
j_gene: TRBJ1-4
v_gene: TRBV5-4
abundance: .
CDR3aa: CASSLYTGGDEKLFF
CDR3nt: TGTGCCAGCAGCTTATATACAGGGGGCGATGAAAAACTGTTTTTT

d_gene: .
j_gene: TRBJ2-1
v_gene: TRBV7-3
abundance: .
CDR3aa: CASSLGASSYNEQFF
CDR3nt: TGTGCCAGCAGCTTAGGGGCAAGCTCCTACAATGAGCAGTTCTTC

d_gene: TRBD2
j_gene: TRBJ2-1
v_gene: TRBV4-1
abundance: many
CDR3aa: CASSPSTSGVDNEQFF
CDR3nt: TGCGCCAGCAGCCCATCCACTAGCGGGGTTGACAATGAGCAGTTCTTC

d_gene: TRBD2
j_gene: TRBJ2-3
v_gene: TRBV5-6
abundance: .
CDR3aa: CASSALAGGQGDTQYF
CDR3nt: TGTGCCAGCAGCGCACTAGCGGGGGGGCAGGGGGATACGCAGTATTTT

d_gene: TRBD1
j_gene: TRBJ1-6
v_gene: TRBV28
abundance: once
CDR3aa: CASSRGTGRRGYSPLHF
CDR3nt: TGTGCCAGCAGCAGGGGGACAGGGCGACGAGGGTATTCACCCCTCCACTTT

d_gene: TRBD2
j_gene: TRBJ2-7
v_gene: TRBV2
abundance: .
CDR3aa: CASRGTSGGSYEQYF
CDR3nt: TGTGCCAGCAGGGGGACTAGCGGGGGCTCCTACGAGCAGTACTTC

d_gene: .
j_gene: TRBJ1-4
v_gene: TRBV7-8
abundance: .
CDR3aa: CASSATGKGYEKLFF
CDR3nt: TGTGCCAGCAGCGCAACAGGGAAAGGTTATGAAAAACTGTTTTTT

d_gene: .
j_gene: TRBJ2-5
v_gene: TRBV5-1
abundance: .
CDR3aa: CASSLGQQETQYF
CDR3nt: TGCGCCAGCAGCCTCGGACAGCAAGAGACCCAGTACTTC

d_gene: TRBD2
j_gene: TRBJ2-1
v_gene: TRBV5-1
abundance: .
CDR3aa: CASSLAGTSGGNEQFF
CDR3nt: TGCGCCAGCAGCTTGGCCGGGACTAGCGGGGGAAATGAGCAGTTCTTC

d_gene: TRBD2
j_gene: TRBJ2-2
v_gene: TRBV28
abundance: .
CDR3aa: CVGRERVNAGELFF
CDR3nt: TGTGTGGGGAGGGAGAGGGTGAATGCCGGGGAGCTGTTTTTT

d_gene: .
j_gene: TRBJ2-3
v_gene: TRBV15
abundance: .
CDR3aa: CATSRKMLELDDTQYF
CDR3nt: TGTGCCACCAGCAGAAAGATGCTAGAGCTGGATGATACGCAGTATTTT

d_gene: TRBD1
j_gene: TRBJ1-6
v_gene: TRBV2
abundance: .
CDR3aa: CASSSLGTGNSPLHF
CDR3nt: TGTGCCAGCAGTTCCCTGGGGACAGGGAATTCACCCCTCCACTTT

d_gene: TRBD1
j_gene: TRBJ1-6
v_gene: TRBV25-1
abundance: few
CDR3aa: CASSRDRGSPLHF
CDR3nt: TGTGCCAGCAGTAGAGACAGGGGGTCACCCCTCCACTTT

d_gene: .
j_gene: TRBJ1-3
v_gene: TRBV24-1
abundance: .
CDR3aa: CATSDSRGSGNTIYF
CDR3nt: TGTGCCACCAGTGATTCGAGGGGGTCTGGAAACACCATATATTTT

d_gene: TRBD2
j_gene: TRBJ2-1
v_gene: TRBV11-3
abundance: once
CDR3aa: CASSGRTSGGKYNEQFF
CDR3nt: TGTGCCAGCAGCGGAAGGACTAGCGGGGGGAAATACAATGAGCAGTTCTTC

d_gene: .
j_gene: TRBJ1-1
v_gene: TRBV20-1
abundance: .
CDR3aa: CSARGTHEAFF
CDR3nt: TGCAGTGCGAGGGGGACCCATGAAGCTTTCTTT

d_gene: TRBD1
j_gene: TRBJ1-2
v_gene: TRBV24-1
abundance: few
CDR3aa: CATSQTGGKGYTF
CDR3nt: TGTGCCACCAGCCAAACAGGGGGCAAGGGCTACACCTTC

d_gene: TRBD1
j_gene: TRBJ1-4
v_gene: TRBV11-2
abundance: .
CDR3aa: CASSLAAGGREKLFF
CDR3nt: TGTGCCAGCAGCTTAGCGGCAGGGGGGAGGGAAAAACTGTTTTTT

d_gene: .
j_gene: TRBJ2-3
v_gene: TRBV5-1
abundance: .
CDR3aa: CASSFSGSSTDTQYF
CDR3nt: TGCGCCAGCAGCTTCTCGGGATCCAGCACAGATACGCAGTATTTT

d_gene: .
j_gene: TRBJ1-6
v_gene: TRBV2
abundance: .
CDR3aa: CASSNLETAGSPLHF
CDR3nt: TGTGCCAGCAGTAACCTTGAGACAGCCGGTTCACCCCTCCACTTT

d_gene: .
j_gene: TRBJ1-2
v_gene: TRBV5-6
abundance: .
CDR3aa: CASSLVGSGGYTF
CDR3nt: TGTGCCAGCAGCTTGGTCGGGAGCGGTGGCTACACCTTC

d_gene: TRBD1
j_gene: TRBJ1-5
v_gene: TRBV19
abundance: .
CDR3aa: CATDRALRNQPQHF
CDR3nt: TGTGCCACCGACAGGGCTTTGCGCAATCAGCCCCAGCATTTT